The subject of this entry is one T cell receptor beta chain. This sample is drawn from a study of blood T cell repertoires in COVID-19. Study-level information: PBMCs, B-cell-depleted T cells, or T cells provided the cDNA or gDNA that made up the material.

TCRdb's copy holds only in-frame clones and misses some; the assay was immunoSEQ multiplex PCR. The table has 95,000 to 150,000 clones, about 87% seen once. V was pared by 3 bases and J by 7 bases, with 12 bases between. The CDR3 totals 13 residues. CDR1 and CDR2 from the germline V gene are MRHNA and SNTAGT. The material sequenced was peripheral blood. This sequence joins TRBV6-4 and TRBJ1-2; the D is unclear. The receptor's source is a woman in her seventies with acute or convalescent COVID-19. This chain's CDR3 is CASSEGQALGYTF. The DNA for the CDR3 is TGTGCCAGCAGTGAAGGTCAGGCCCTTGGCTACACCTTC.